These 6 T cell receptor beta chains came from one sample sequenced in a study of neoadjuvant anti-PD-1 for oral cavity cancer. Time point in this sample: after neoadjuvant nivolumab, at surgical resection. Data came from immunoSEQ multiplex PCR; TCRdb stores just in-frame clones and leaves some out. The table includes more than 13,000 clones, less than 85% detected once. This sample comprised PBMCs, obtained after nivolumab (anti-PD-1) treatment. These receptors originate from a person aged 35-79 years with oral cavity squamous cell carcinoma.

V is TRBV7-2 and J is TRBJ1-1; D may be TRBD1 (6 bases). The germline gives CDR1 SGHTA, CDR2 FQGNSA. There are 13 residues in the CDR3. V shed 3 bases and J shed 4 bases, with 9 bases lying between them. The chain's CDR3 is CASSLGARTEAFF. CDR3 coding DNA: TGTGCCAGCAGCTTGGGGGCGCGCACTGAAGCTTTCTTT.

V is TRBV28 and J is TRBJ2-1; 11 bases are shared with TRBD1. The CDR3 consists of 17 residues. With V trimmed by 5 bases and J by 7 bases, 13 bases remained unmatched. CDR1 is MDHEN, CDR2 SYDVKM, per germline. As DNA, the CDR3 is TGTGCCAGCAGTCAAGGGCCAACCGGGACAGGGGGGAATGAGCAGTTCTTC. It encodes CASSQGPTGTGGNEQFF.

In nucleotides, the CDR3 is TGTGCCAGCAGCGTAACTAGCGGAAACAATGAGCAGTTCTTC. Amino acids: CASSVTSGNNEQFF. V and J are TRBV9 and TRBJ2-1; 8 nucleotides line up with TRBD2. V lost 1 base to trimming and J lost 5 bases; unmatched junction nucleotides: 2. CDR1 and CDR2 from the germline V gene are SGDLS and YYNGEE. The CDR3 sequence is 14 residues long.

The V call is TRBV19, the J call TRBJ1-5, with D unclear. Germline values: CDR1 LNHDA, CDR2 SQIVND (reference sequence). With 3 bases removed from V and 0 bases from J, the gap between germline ends came to 9 bases. The CDR3 covers 15 residues. The CDR3 DNA sequence: TGTGCCAGTAGTATCCTGGTGTATAGCAATCAGCCCCAGCATTTT. As protein: CASSILVYSNQPQHF.

The chain carries TRBV6-5 and TRBJ2-7; tentative D call: TRBD1 (5 bases). V was pared by 8 bases and J by 3 bases, with 14 bases between. There are 13 residues in the CDR3. Germline values: CDR1 MNHEY, CDR2 SVGAGI. The CDR3 loop reads CASSWGQIYEQYF. As DNA, the CDR3 is TGTGCCAGCTCTTGGGGCCAGATCTACGAGCAGTACTTC.

V gene TRBV4-1 combines with J gene TRBJ2-1; D uncertain. The CDR3 has 15 residues. The V gene lost 2 bases and the J gene lost 4 bases, with 12 bases spanning the gap. The V gene's germline CDR1 is MGHRA and CDR2 YSYEKL. CDR3 coding DNA: TGCGCCAGCAGCCAAAACGCTCAAGTATACAATGAGCAGTTCTTC. Its translation is CASSQNAQVYNEQFF.